The 25 T cell receptor beta chains given below trace back to one sample, sequenced in a study of blood T cell repertoires in COVID-19. Using immunoSEQ multiplex PCR, the repertoire was profiled, and TCRdb retains in-frame clones only, with some absent. The repertoire includes more than 85,000 clones, approximately 88% of them detected once, and 3% to 4% sits in the top ten. Input material: peripheral blood. The receptors shown here come from a woman in her sixties or seventies with acute or convalescent COVID-19.

V usage is TRBV27 and J usage is TRBJ1-1; possible D gene TRBD1, 6 bases. This CDR3 contains 13 residues. V dropped 6 bases and J dropped 7 bases, with 15 bases sitting between them. Looked up from germline, CDR1 is MNHEY and CDR2 is SMNVEV (reference sequence). CDR3 in DNA: TGTGCCAGCAGATCGACAGGAATAAATGAAGCTTTCTTT. Amino acids: CASRSTGINEAFF.

The J gene is TRBJ1-6, the V gene TRBV11-2, with 7 nucleotides matching TRBD1. The V gene end was trimmed by 5 bases and the J gene end by 7 bases; junction bases not matched to a gene: 8. The CDR3 covers 15 residues. Germline V CDR1 and CDR2: SGHAT, FQNNGV. The CDR3 loop is CASSPQGLGNSPLHF. CDR3 sequence (DNA): TGTGCCAGCAGCCCACAGGGGTTAGGGAATTCACCCCTCCACTTT.

This clone was found a few times. V and J are TRBV5-5 and TRBJ2-7; the match to TRBD1 covers 9 bases. V trimming: 3 bases; J trimming: 1 base; junction bases outside the gene matches: 5. CDR1 is SGHKS, CDR2 YYEKEE, per germline (reference sequence). The CDR3 is 15 amino acids. The chain's CDR3 is CASSSTGGQSYEQYV. The CDR3 nucleotides read TGTGCCAGCAGCTCCACAGGGGGCCAGTCCTACGAGCAGTACGTC.

The chain uses TRBV5-6 and TRBJ1-4; possible D gene TRBD1, 6 bases. Trimming left V 5 bases short and J 3 bases short, with 11 bases between. Germline loops: CDR1 SGHDT, CDR2 YYEEEE. The CDR3 is made up of 14 amino acids. CDR3 bases: TGTGCCAGCAGGAGTGGACAGCCTAATGAAAAACTGTTTTTT. As protein: CASRSGQPNEKLFF.

This CDR3 reads CASSPKGLRGETQYF. The CDR3 region has the DNA TGTGCCAGCAGCCCAAAGGGACTAAGGGGAGAGACCCAGTACTTC. The chain is built from TRBV11-3 and TRBJ2-5, with 7 bases fitting TRBD2. CDR1 and CDR2 (germline): SGHNT, YENEEA. The CDR3 runs 15 residues. Germline trimming cut 5 bases from V and 4 bases from J; bases unmatched to any gene: 10.

The chain combines TRBV28 with TRBJ2-6; 12 bases are shared with TRBD2. V was pared by 7 bases and J by 5 bases, with 12 bases of the junction left unmatched. CDR3 length: 18 amino acids. Germline CDR1 and CDR2: MDHEN and SYDVKM. CDR3 amino acids: CASIDGGLAGGRANVLTF. The CDR3 nucleotides are TGTGCCAGCATCGATGGGGGACTAGCGGGTGGAAGGGCCAACGTCCTGACTTTC.

The chain joins TRBV4-1 to TRBJ1-2, with 8 bases identical to TRBD1. Germline V lookup: CDR1 MGHRA, CDR2 YSYEKL. CDR3 size: 15 residues. The V gene end was trimmed by 4 bases and the J gene end by 4 bases; junction bases not matched to a gene: 8. The CDR3 sequence: CASSLSTGGIYGYTF. The CDR3 DNA is TGCGCCAGCAGCCTATCAACAGGGGGAATCTATGGCTACACCTTC.

V usage is TRBV9 and J usage is TRBJ2-7; 7 bases map to TRBD2. The V gene's germline CDR1 is SGDLS and CDR2 YYNGEE. V shed 4 bases, J shed 1 base, and the junction held 8 bases outside the gene matches. The CDR3 runs 15 residues. The CDR3 sequence: CASSPTSALSYEQYF. CDR3 DNA sequence: TGTGCCAGCAGCCCCACTAGCGCTCTATCCTACGAGCAGTACTTC. The full variable domain, its missing parts supplied by reference TRBV9 and TRBJ2-7, is DSGVTQTPKHLITATGQRVTLRCSPRSGDLSVYWYQQSLDQGLQFLIQYYNGEERAKGNILERFSAQQFPDLHSELNLSSLELGDSALYFCASSPTSALSYEQYFGPGTRLTVT.

The chain links TRBV5-4 to TRBJ2-7; 8 nucleotides match TRBD2. The CDR3 extends over 18 amino acids. Trimming at V came to 4 bases and at J to 2 bases, leaving 17 bases not matched to a gene. The V gene's germline CDR1 is SGHNT and CDR2 YYREEE (reference sequence). The CDR3 protein is CASSTPSRGRGETYEQYV. The CDR3 DNA sequence: TGTGCCAGCAGCACCCCCTCGCGGGGGCGGGGGGAAACCTACGAGCAGTACGTC.

This clone was found once. V is TRBV5-4 and J is TRBJ2-5, with TRBD2 as a possible D gene (6 bases). The CDR3 is 15 amino acids. Trimming took off 4 bases at V and 2 bases at J, with 15 bases between the two ends. CDR1 and CDR2 from the germline V gene are SGHNT and YYREEE (reference sequence). CDR3 sequence (DNA): TGTGCCAGCAGCATAGTGACCGGGAGACAAGAGACCCAGTACTTC. It yields the protein CASSIVTGRQETQYF. The whole variable domain, remainder taken from reference TRBV5-4 and TRBJ2-5, is ETGVTQSPTHLIKTRGQQVTLRCSSQSGHNTVSWYQQALGQGPQFIFQYYREEENGRGNFPPRFSGLQFPNYSSELNVNALELDDSALYLCASSIVTGRQETQYFGPGTRLLVL.

The gene calls are TRBV28 and TRBJ1-1; D not certain. Germline assignment: CDR1 MDHEN and CDR2 SYDVKM. V lost 1 base and J lost 4, with 13 bases in between. The CDR3 sequence is 15 residues long. CDR3 amino acids: CASSLLGVESTEAFF. The CDR3 nucleotides are TGTGCCAGCAGTTTATTGGGCGTTGAGTCCACTGAAGCTTTCTTT.

The chain uses TRBV6-5 and TRBJ2-7; D unresolved. V lost 8 bases and J lost 6, with 17 bases in between. CDR1 MNHEY and CDR2 SVGAGI come from the germline V gene. The CDR3 totals 13 residues. The CDR3 is CASRVLERSEQYV. The CDR3 DNA reads TGTGCCAGCCGGGTCCTAGAACGTTCCGAGCAGTACGTC.

This clone was seen a handful of times. This rearrangement joins TRBV6-4 to TRBJ2-1; 7 nucleotides align to TRBD1. Per germline, CDR1 MRHNA and CDR2 SNTAGT. CDR3 length: 14 amino acids. After removal of 8 bases from V and 8 bases from J, the junction contained 12 bases not matched to a gene. CDR3 region: CASSRQGGHDEQFF. In DNA, the CDR3 is TGTGCCAGCTCCCGACAGGGCGGACACGATGAGCAGTTCTTC.

This chain connects TRBV5-1 to TRBJ1-1; TRBD1 aligns across 7 bases. The germline V gene encodes CDR1 SGHRS and CDR2 YFSETQ. The CDR3 runs to 14 residues. The trim removed 2 bases at V and 5 bases at J, leaving 6 bases unmatched. The CDR3 is CASSLQGSGTEAFF. The CDR3 nucleotides read TGCGCCAGCAGCTTACAGGGGAGTGGAACTGAAGCTTTCTTT.

The chain has TRBV28 and TRBJ1-2; D ambiguous. The germline V and J ends were trimmed by 3 bases and 0 bases, with 11 bases remaining between them. The CDR3 is 15 residues long. The germline CDR1 and CDR2 sequences are MDHEN and SYDVKM. The CDR3 DNA sequence: TGTGCCAGCAGTTTTTCAGCAGGTTCTAACTATGGCTACACCTTC. Amino acids: CASSFSAGSNYGYTF.

The chain uses TRBV29-1 and TRBJ1-1, with D maybe TRBD1 (5 bases). Germline CDR1 is SQVTM and CDR2 is ANQGSEA. Trimming took off 5 bases at V and 1 base at J, with 14 bases between the two ends. CDR3 length: 14 residues. CDR3 sequence (DNA): TGCAGCGTTTGGGACTCTCACGCGAACACTGAAGCTTTCTTT. This translates into CSVWDSHANTEAFF.

The V gene is TRBV19, the J gene TRBJ1-4; the D gene is possibly TRBD1 (6 bases). From germline, CDR1 is LNHDA and CDR2 SQIVND (reference sequence). The V end lost 1 base, the J end lost 8 bases, and 20 bases lay between the germline ends. The CDR3 is 17 residues long. Written as DNA, the CDR3 is TGTGCCAGTAGTATAGGGACCGGCCGGACAGCCGGCGAAAAACTGTTTTTT. It encodes CASSIGTGRTAGEKLFF.

The rearrangement joins TRBV7-9 to TRBJ1-1; 7 bases match TRBD1. The CDR3 sequence is 15 residues long. The junction had 5 bases not matched to a gene; V was cut back by 4 bases and J by 0 bases. Germline V lookup: CDR1 SEHNR, CDR2 FQNEAQ (reference sequence). CDR3 DNA sequence: TGTGCCAGCAGCTACGGCAGGGGGATGAACACTGAAGCTTTCTTT. It is translated as CASSYGRGMNTEAFF. The full variable domain, rest sourced from reference TRBV7-9 and TRBJ1-1, is DTGVSQNPRHKITKRGQNVTFRCDPISEHNRLYWYRQTLGQGPEFLTYFQNEAQLEKSRLLSDRFSAERPKGSFSTLEIQRTEQGDSAMYLCASSYGRGMNTEAFFGQGTRLTVV.

Here the CDR3 reads CASSQRLGGSYNEQFF. The CDR3 region has the DNA TGTGCCAGCAGCCAAAGATTGGGGGGGTCCTACAATGAGCAGTTCTTC. The chain joins TRBV4-2 to TRBJ2-1, with 7 nucleotides matching TRBD2. V shed 2 bases and J 1 base; nucleotides not matched to a gene: 5. Germline V lookup: CDR1 LGHNA, CDR2 YNFKEQ. This CDR3 contains 16 residues.

The rearrangement joins TRBV27 to TRBJ1-1; the match to TRBD1 covers 8 bases. V shed 2 bases and J 5 bases; nucleotides not matched to a gene: 4. The germline gives CDR1 MNHEY, CDR2 SMNVEV (reference sequence). The CDR3 is 14 amino acids. The CDR3 region has the DNA TGTGCCAGCAGTTTACAGGGGGCCCGGACTGAAGCTTTCTTT. It yields the protein CASSLQGARTEAFF.

V and J are TRBV28 and TRBJ1-1, with TRBD1 as a possible D gene (5 bases). The CDR3 is 13 amino acids. Trimming cost V 6 bases and J 2 bases, with 10 bases left between them. In germline, CDR1 is MDHEN, CDR2 SYDVKM. The CDR3 DNA is TGTGCCAGCAGGGAGACAGCCAACACTGAAGCTTTCTTT. It specifies CASRETANTEAFF.

The chain couples TRBV5-1 to TRBJ1-2; 7 nucleotides match TRBD1. CDR1 SGHRS and CDR2 YFSETQ come from the germline V gene. V shed 0 bases and J 3 bases; nucleotides not matched to a gene: 5. CDR3 size: 15 residues. CDR3 amino acids: CASSLEVGQHYGYTF. CDR3 DNA: TGCGCCAGCAGCTTGGAGGTGGGACAGCACTATGGCTACACCTTC.

The V gene is TRBV4-1, the J gene TRBJ1-3, with a weak D call TRBD1 (6 bases). The CDR3 is 16 amino acids. V lost 0 bases and J lost 3, with 12 bases in between. Germline CDR1 MGHRA, CDR2 YSYEKL. The CDR3 loop reads CASSQDWGRGGNTIYF. For the CDR3, the DNA is TGCGCCAGCAGCCAAGATTGGGGCAGGGGTGGAAACACCATATATTTT.

For the CDR3, the DNA is TGCAGCGTCCCACACGGGAGCACAGATACGCAGTATTTT. This encodes CSVPHGSTDTQYF. The rearrangement links TRBV29-1 to TRBJ2-3; D gene unclear. V was shortened by 6 bases and J by 0 bases, with 10 bases between the two germline ends. Per germline, CDR1 SQVTM and CDR2 ANQGSEA. This CDR3 has 13 residues.

J is TRBJ2-3 and V is TRBV15, with a weak D call TRBD2 (6 bases). The CDR3 has 15 residues. Germline values: CDR1 LNHNV, CDR2 YYDKDF (reference sequence). Trimming left V 3 bases short and J 0 bases short, with 10 bases between. The CDR3 DNA follows: TGTGCCACCAGCAGTTGGAGCGGGAGCACAGATACGCAGTATTTT. Protein: CATSSWSGSTDTQYF.